This T cell receptor (beta chain) came from a study of blood T cell repertoires in COVID-19. Study background: The United States, Italy and Spain supplied acute and convalescent COVID-19 samples. Sample material is recorded as cDNA or gDNA derived from T cells, B-cell-depleted T cells, or PBMCs.

Original processing notes: Reference gene primers were amplified, and this amplification served to estimate nucleated cell counts. The method was immunoSEQ multiplex PCR; TCRdb's version includes in-frame clones alone and lacks a portion of them. The V and J calls and clone size come from that table; D and trimming were worked out from the DNA. Here the sample spans 210,000 or so clones, around 80% being singletons. CDR3 length: 15 amino acids. The germline gives CDR1 KGHSH, CDR2 LQKENI. Trimming shortened V by 2 bases and J by 5 bases, and 10 bases separated the two germline ends. This chain connects TRBV18 to TRBJ1-6; the D is unclear. Material for sequencing was peripheral blood. The source of this sequence is a woman aged 35 to 49 with acute or convalescent COVID-19. The DNA for the CDR3 is TGTGCCAGCTCACCAGGTGTCAGTAATAATTCACCCCTCCACTTT. It specifies CASSPGVSNNSPLHF.